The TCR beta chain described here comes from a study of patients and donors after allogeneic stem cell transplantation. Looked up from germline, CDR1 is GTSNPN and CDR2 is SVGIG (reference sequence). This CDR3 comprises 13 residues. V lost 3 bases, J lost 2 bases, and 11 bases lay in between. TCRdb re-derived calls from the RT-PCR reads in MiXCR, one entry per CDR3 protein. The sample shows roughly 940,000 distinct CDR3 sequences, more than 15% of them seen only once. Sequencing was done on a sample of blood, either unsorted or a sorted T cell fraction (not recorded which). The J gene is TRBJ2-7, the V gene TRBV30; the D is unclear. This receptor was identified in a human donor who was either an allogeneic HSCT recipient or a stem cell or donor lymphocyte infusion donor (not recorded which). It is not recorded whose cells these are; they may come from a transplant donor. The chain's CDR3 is CAWSHDSAYEQYF. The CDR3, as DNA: TGTGCCTGGAGCCATGACTCAGCCTACGAGCAGTACTTC.